This TCR beta chain was obtained from a study of technical replicates of blood from several donors. In this sample, this clone turned up once. Assay: immunoSEQ multiplex PCR; the TCRdb copy retains only in-frame clones and omits some. The sample carries about 68,000 clones, 95% to 97% recorded once. Germline values: CDR1 SGHVS, CDR2 FQNEAQ. The J segment lost 6 bases and the V segment lost 3 bases, leaving 1 base of the junction unmatched. This CDR3 region has 14 residues. This receptor was taken from a human donor in good health. The genes are TRBV7-8 and TRBJ1-5, with 11 bases matching TRBD1. The sequenced material came from T cells isolated from PBMCs. CDR3 nucleotide sequence: TGTGCCAGCAGCTTGGACAGGGGGCGTCAGCCCCAGCATTTT. Residues: CASSLDRGRQPQHF.